This T cell receptor beta chain was captured by sequencing in a study of response to subunit inactivated influenza vaccine. The study's findings and limits: The authors suggested that every seasonal influenza vaccination recruits few new T cells.

This clonotype showed up just a few times. Its antigen is not identified. TCRdb processed the RT-PCR reads anew with MiXCR; each CDR3 protein has one entry. The data show approximately 500,000 distinct CDR3 sequences, approximately 12% seen once. The V end was cut by 3 bases, the J end by 4 bases, with 9 bases between. The length of the CDR3 is 13 residues. Germline CDR1 is SQVTM and CDR2 is ANQGSEA. The source is a man in his fifties or sixties who received an inactivated influenza vaccine. The sequences come from PBMCs from blood, collected roughly 47 days after vaccination. This chain connects TRBV29-1 to TRBJ2-2; D assignment may be TRBD1 or TRBD2 (5 bases each). The CDR3 DNA reads as TGCAGCGTTGAGGGACCCTTCACCGGGGAGCTGTTTTTT. Encoded protein: CSVEGPFTGELFF.